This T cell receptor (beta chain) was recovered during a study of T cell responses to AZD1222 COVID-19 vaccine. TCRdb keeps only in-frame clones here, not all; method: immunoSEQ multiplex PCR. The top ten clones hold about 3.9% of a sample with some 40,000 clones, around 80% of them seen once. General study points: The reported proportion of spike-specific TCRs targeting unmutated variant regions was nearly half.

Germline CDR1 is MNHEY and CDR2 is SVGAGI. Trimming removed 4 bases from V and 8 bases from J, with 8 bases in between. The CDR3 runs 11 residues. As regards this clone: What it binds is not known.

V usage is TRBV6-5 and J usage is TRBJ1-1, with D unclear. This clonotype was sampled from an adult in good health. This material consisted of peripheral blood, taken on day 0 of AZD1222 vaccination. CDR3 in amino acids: CASSWGSEAFF. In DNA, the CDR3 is TGTGCCAGCAGTTGGGGTTCCGAAGCTTTCTTT.